The 6 T cell receptor beta chains reported below all come from one sample, sequenced in a study of T-cell memory formation after mild COVID-19. TCRdb itself ran the 5' RACE reads through MiXCR, one entry per CDR3 protein. Found here are roughly 62,000 distinct CDR3 sequences, roughly 10% of them singletons; the top ten hold about 1.1%. Input material: PBMCs or a T cell subset sorted from them (not recorded which). These receptors came from a man aged 18 to 30 who had mild COVID-19 (a few samples of this study predate the infection). Cell type and time point are not known.

This clonotype was detected ten times or more. The rearrangement joins TRBV7-3 to TRBJ2-5; no reliable D call. CDR1 and CDR2 (germline): SGHTA, FQGTGA. Trimming shortened V by 0 bases and J by 6 bases, and 8 bases separated the two germline ends. CDR3 size: 13 residues. The CDR3: CASSLTGSKTQYF. The CDR3 region has the DNA TGTGCCAGCAGCTTAACGGGTTCGAAGACCCAGTACTTC.

This clonotype was seen a few times. The chain couples TRBV28 to TRBJ1-4; a weak D match, TRBD1 (6 bases). In germline, CDR1 is MDHEN, CDR2 SYDVKM. CDR3 length equals 13 residues. V lost 5 bases and J lost 8, with 12 bases in between. The CDR3 nucleotides are TGTGCCAGCAGTCACAGGGTTAACGAAAAACTGTTTTTT. Protein: CASSHRVNEKLFF.

Only a few counts were recorded for this clonotype. This chain connects TRBV6-5 to TRBJ2-3; 10 bases match TRBD2. The ends lost 0 bases at V and 6 bases at J; junction bases unmatched: 6. Germline V gene data show CDR1 as MNHEY and CDR2 as SVGAGI. The CDR3 runs to 16 residues. The CDR3 coding sequence is TGTGCCAGCAGTTACTCTGGAAGCGGGGGGGCGGATACGCAGTATTTT. Its protein product is CASSYSGSGGADTQYF.

V and J are TRBV5-1 and TRBJ1-1; tentatively, D is TRBD1 (5 bases). This CDR3 is 14 amino acids long. V was cut by 2 bases and J by 0 bases, with 8 bases left in between. Per the germline V gene, CDR1 is SGHRS and CDR2 is YFSETQ. CDR3 region: CASSFRGLNTEAFF. In DNA, the CDR3 is TGCGCCAGCAGCTTTAGGGGTTTGAACACTGAAGCTTTCTTT.

Only a few counts were recorded for this clonotype. J is TRBJ2-7 and V is TRBV27, with 8 positions matching TRBD2. The germline CDR1 and CDR2 sequences are MNHEY and SMNVEV (reference sequence). The length of the CDR3 is 15 residues. J gave up 5 bases and V 6 bases, and 12 bases lay outside the gene matches. The CDR3: CASSPGGAGVHEQYV. DNA for the CDR3: TGTGCCAGCAGCCCCGGGGGGGCCGGTGTCCACGAGCAGTACGTC.

This clonotype has ten or more counts. The rearrangement uses TRBV4-2 and TRBJ2-3; 8 nucleotides match TRBD2. V lost 0 bases and J lost 3; bases outside the gene matches: 8. CDR1 and CDR2 (germline): LGHNA, YNFKEQ. The CDR3 totals 17 residues. CDR3: CASSQDRSGGRTDTQYF. CDR3 in DNA: TGTGCCAGCAGCCAAGATCGTTCGGGGGGGCGAACAGATACGCAGTATTTT.